The present TCR beta chain was sequenced within a study of blood T cell repertoires in COVID-19. As for the study in general: Researchers got acute and convalescent COVID-19 samples from the United States, Italy and Spain. In each case, the material was cDNA or gDNA derived from T cells, B-cell-depleted T cells, or PBMCs.

This clone was seen a few times. As handled by the study authors: Amplifying reference gene primers gave estimates of nucleated cell counts. TCRdb's table, derived via immunoSEQ multiplex PCR, lists solely in-frame clones and lacks some. The D gene and trimming were derived from the DNA, and the V and J assignments and clone size from that table. The table lists over 150,000 clones, approximately 85% of them singletons. V was trimmed by 6 bases and J by 1 base, leaving 9 bases between them. The CDR3 sequence is 12 residues long. Germline CDR1 reads SQVTM; CDR2 reads ANQGSEA. Followed longitudinally, the Seattle patients had been enrolled during active infection.

Sequenced material: peripheral blood. J is TRBJ1-1 and V is TRBV29-1; possible D gene TRBD1, 5 bases. The TCR originated in a woman aged 55-70 years with COVID-19, enrolled during active disease. The CDR3 nucleotides are TGCAGCGTCGACAGCAAGAACACTGAAGCTTTCTTT. This translates into CSVDSKNTEAFF. Complete variable domain (other parts from reference TRBV29-1 and TRBJ1-1): SAVISQKPSRDICQRGTSLTIQCQVDSQVTMMFWYRQQPGQSLTLIATANQGSEATYESGFVIDKFPISRPNLTFSTLTVSNMSPEDSSIYLCSVDSKNTEAFFGQGTRLTVV.